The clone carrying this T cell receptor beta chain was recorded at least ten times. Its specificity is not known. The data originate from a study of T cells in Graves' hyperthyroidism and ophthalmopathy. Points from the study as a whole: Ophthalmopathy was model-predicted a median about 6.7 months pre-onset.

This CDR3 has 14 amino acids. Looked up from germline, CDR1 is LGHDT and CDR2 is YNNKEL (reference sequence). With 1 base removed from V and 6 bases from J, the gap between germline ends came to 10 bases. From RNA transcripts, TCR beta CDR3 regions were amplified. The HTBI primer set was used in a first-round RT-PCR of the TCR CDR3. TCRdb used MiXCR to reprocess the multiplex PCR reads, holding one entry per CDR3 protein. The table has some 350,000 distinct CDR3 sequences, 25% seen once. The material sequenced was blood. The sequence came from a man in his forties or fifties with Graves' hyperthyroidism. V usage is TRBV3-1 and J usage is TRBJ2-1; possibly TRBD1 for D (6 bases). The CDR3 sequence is CASSQGAGVNEQFF. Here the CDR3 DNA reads TGTGCCAGCAGCCAAGGGGCAGGGGTCAATGAGCAGTTCTTC.